This is a list of T cell receptor beta chains from one sample in a study of T cell changes during pregnancy in multiple sclerosis. Sequencing used immunoSEQ multiplex PCR; TCRdb keeps in-frame clones, though not all of them. This table has roughly 40,000 clones, roughly nine tenths appearing once. The source material was CD4+ T cells from peripheral blood mononuclear cells, sampled before pregnancy. These receptors all come from a female donor with multiple sclerosis, enrolled in a pregnancy study. The conserved cysteine and the conserved F or W are not part of the CDR3 here. A D gene is named only where the DNA matches it firmly. Size is stated for part of the rows, as once, few or many counts, or as a class when the clone is expanded.

TRBD2 | TRBJ2-5 | once | 15 | TRBV27 | ASSFRLAGGYQETQY
TRBD1 | TRBJ1-3 | . | 14 | TRBV6-5 | ASSYRGQGSGNTIY
TRBD1 | TRBJ2-7 | . | 13 | TRBV5-4 | ASRDRERSSYEQY
. | TRBJ1-2 | few | 12 | TRBV7-8 | ASSSLLAFTGYT
TRBD1 | TRBJ1-2 | . | 13 | TRBV5-4 | ASSLHNRGQSGYT
TRBD1 | TRBJ2-4 | . | 11 | TRBV2 | ASRTGTEDIQY
. | TRBJ1-1 | once | 14 | TRBV29-1 | SVEGVKGSVVTEAF
. | TRBJ1-5 | . | 11 | TRBV6-1 | ASRFYSNQPQH
TRBD1 | TRBJ2-7 | . | 11 | TRBV7-6 | ASSPGQVYEQY
TRBD2 | TRBJ2-1 | . | 14 | TRBV9 | ASSATRTSVGDEQF
. | TRBJ2-7 | . | 16 | TRBV7-3 | ASSHPMVLYLFRYEQY
. | TRBJ1-1 | . | 12 | TRBV19 | ASSTQGGGTEAF
TRBD2 | TRBJ2-3 | . | 15 | TRBV7-2 | ASSPSRGTSITDTQY
TRBD1 | TRBJ2-7 | . | 11 | TRBV4-3 | ASSQEWGQKQY
TRBD1 | TRBJ2-2 | . | 13 | TRBV27 | ASRPGQGSTGELF
. | TRBJ1-6 | . | 12 | TRBV7-3 | ASSLRRGISPLH
. | TRBJ2-1 | . | 12 | TRBV7-9 | ASSFRGGDNEQF
. | TRBJ2-3 | . | 11 | TRBV6-1 | ASSITGSDTQY
. | TRBJ2-1 | . | 9 | TRBV15 | ATSLYNEQF
. | TRBJ2-5 | few | 9 | TRBV20-1 | SAKAGETQY
. | TRBJ1-2 | . | 10 | TRBV5-6 | ASSWWEGGYT
. | TRBJ1-1 | . | 14 | TRBV19 | ASSIQSPTGNTEAF
. | TRBJ2-1 | . | 12 | TRBV7-4 | ASTYPWGENEQF
. | TRBJ1-1 | once | 13 | TRBV28 | ASSLSRAGAVEAF
TRBD1 | TRBJ1-6 | . | 14 | TRBV29-1 | RPDREQPSYNSPLH
. | TRBJ2-4 | once | 15 | TRBV4-1 | ASSQDIGRGDKNIQY